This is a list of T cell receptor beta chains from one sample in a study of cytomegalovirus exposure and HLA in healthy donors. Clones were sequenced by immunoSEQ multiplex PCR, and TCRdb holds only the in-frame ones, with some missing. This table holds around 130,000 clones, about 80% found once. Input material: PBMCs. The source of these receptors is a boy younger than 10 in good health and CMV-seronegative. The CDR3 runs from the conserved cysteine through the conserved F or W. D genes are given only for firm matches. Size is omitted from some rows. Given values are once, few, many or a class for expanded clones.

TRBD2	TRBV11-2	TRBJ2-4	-	TGTGCCAGCAGCTTAGCCTCACTAGCGACTCAGTACTTC	CASSLASLATQYF
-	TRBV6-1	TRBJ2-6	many	TGTGCCAGCAGTGGGGAGCCCTCTGGGGCCAACGTCCTGACTTTC	CASSGEPSGANVLTF
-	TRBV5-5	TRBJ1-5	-	TGTGCCAGCAGCTTGAATTTCCAGGACAATCAGCCCCAGCATTTT	CASSLNFQDNQPQHF
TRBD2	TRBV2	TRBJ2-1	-	TGTGCCAGCAGTGATCTCATAAGCGGGAGGGCCTCCTACAATGAGCAGTTCTTC	CASSDLISGRASYNEQFF
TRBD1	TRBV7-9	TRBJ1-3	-	TGTGCCAGCAGCCGACAGGGGGCGCCCGGAAACACCATATATTTT	CASSRQGAPGNTIYF
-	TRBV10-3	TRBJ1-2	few	TGTGCCATCAGTACAACTACAGGGCCCCATGATGGCTACACCTTC	CAISTTTGPHDGYTF
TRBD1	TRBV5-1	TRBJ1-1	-	TGCGCCAGCAGCTTGGCCGGGGGACAGGGTTCGGTGAACACTGAAGCTTTCTTT	CASSLAGGQGSVNTEAFF
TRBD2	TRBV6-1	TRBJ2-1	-	TGTGCCAGCTCCCTAGCGGGGCTTGAGCAGTTCTTC	CASSLAGLEQFF
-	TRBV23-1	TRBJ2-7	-	TGCGCCAGCAGCCCCGCAGGGGACCCATACGAGCAGTACTTC	CASSPAGDPYEQYF
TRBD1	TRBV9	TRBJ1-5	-	TGTGCCAGCAGCCCGACAGGGGGCGGGAATCAGCCCCAGCATTTT	CASSPTGGGNQPQHF
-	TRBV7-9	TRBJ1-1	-	TGTTCCAGCAGCACACTTCCAGGGGAAGGGACTGAAGCTTTCTTT	CSSSTLPGEGTEAFF
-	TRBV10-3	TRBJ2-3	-	TGTGCCATCAGTGATACAGCGGACCGATTAGATACGCAGTATTTT	CAISDTADRLDTQYF
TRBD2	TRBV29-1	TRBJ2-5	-	TGCATCGGGACTAGCGGGAGGGTGGGAGAGACCCAGTACTTC	CIGTSGRVGETQYF
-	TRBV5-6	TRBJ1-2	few	TGTGCCAGCAGCCCGAGGGGGGGGGACTATGGCTACACCTTC	CASSPRGGDYGYTF
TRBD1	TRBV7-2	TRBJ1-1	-	TGTGCCAGCAGCCATGGACAGGGTTTGAACACTGAAGCTTTCTTT	CASSHGQGLNTEAFF
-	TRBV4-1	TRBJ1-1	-	TGCGCCAGCAGCTCCATACGACAGTTGAACACTGAAGCTTTCTTT	CASSSIRQLNTEAFF
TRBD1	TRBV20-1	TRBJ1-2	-	TGCAGTGTCAGGGGGCTGGGAGGCTACACCTTC	CSVRGLGGYTF
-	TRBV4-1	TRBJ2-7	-	TGCGCCAGCAGCCAAGAGATACTGGGGGGCTACGAGCAGTACTTC	CASSQEILGGYEQYF
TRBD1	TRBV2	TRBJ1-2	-	TGTGCCAGCAGGGGGGACAGTAGCTATGGCTACACCTTC	CASRGDSSYGYTF
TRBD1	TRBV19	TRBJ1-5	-	TGTGCCAGTACCCGCGGACAGGGCCTAAATCAGCCCCAGCATTTT	CASTRGQGLNQPQHF